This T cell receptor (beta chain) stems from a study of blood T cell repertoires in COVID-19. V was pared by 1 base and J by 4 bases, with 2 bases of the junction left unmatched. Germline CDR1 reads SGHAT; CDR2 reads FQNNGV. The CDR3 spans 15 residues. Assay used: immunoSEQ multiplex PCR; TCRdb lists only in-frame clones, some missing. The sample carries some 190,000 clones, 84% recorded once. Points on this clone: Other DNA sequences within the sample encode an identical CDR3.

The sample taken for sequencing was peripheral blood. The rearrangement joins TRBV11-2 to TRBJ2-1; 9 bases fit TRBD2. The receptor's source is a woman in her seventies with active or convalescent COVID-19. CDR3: CASSLGAGGYNEQFF. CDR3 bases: TGTGCCAGCAGCTTAGGTGCGGGAGGGTACAATGAGCAGTTCTTC.